This T cell receptor (beta chain) was recovered during a study of response to subunit inactivated influenza vaccine. In its sample, this clonotype was seen many times. What it binds is unknown. The study, taken as a whole, reports: That few new T cells are recruited by each seasonal influenza vaccination was the authors' suggestion.

TCRdb re-called the RT-PCR reads with MiXCR, one entry per CDR3 protein. Among over 400,000 distinct CDR3 sequences listed, 10% to 15% were seen once. This CDR3 has 15 residues. Trimming took 0 bases from V and 2 from J, leaving 10 bases between them. CDR1 and CDR2 (germline): LGHNA, YNFKEQ. This receptor was identified in a man in his forties or fifties who received an inactivated influenza vaccine. The chain carries TRBV4-2 and TRBJ1-2; D gene uncertain. The sample was PBMCs from blood, taken more than 35 days after vaccination. CDR3 amino acids: CASSQDPAENYGYTF. Written as DNA, the CDR3 is TGTGCCAGCAGCCAAGATCCGGCAGAGAACTATGGCTACACCTTC.